These T cell receptor beta chains were read from a single sample in a study of control samples from healthy donors and cancer patients. Generated by immunoSEQ multiplex PCR, the TCRdb table keeps only in-frame clones and is missing some. In the table there are around 100,000 clones, over 75% of which are singletons. Sequencing was performed on blood. The receptors derive from a woman between 45 and 65 years old in good health. The CDR3 runs from the conserved cysteine through the conserved F or W. A D gene is named only where the DNA matches it firmly. A clone size is listed for some rows: how often the clone was seen (once, few, many), or a class if it is expanded.

abundance	v_gene	d_gene	j_gene	CDR3aa	CDR3nt
.	TRBV7-2	TRBD2	TRBJ2-1	CASSYSGTSTYNEQFF	TGTGCCAGCAGCTACTCCGGGACTAGCACATACAATGAGCAGTTCTTC
.	TRBV6-5	TRBD1	TRBJ2-1	CASSPGQYNEQFF	TGTGCCAGCAGTCCGGGACAGTACAATGAGCAGTTCTTC
once	TRBV14	.	TRBJ2-5	CASRLSGEETQYF	TGTGCCAGCAGACTTTCCGGCGAAGAGACCCAGTACTTC
.	TRBV4-3	.	TRBJ1-1	CASSQDWVRATEAFF	TGCGCCAGCAGCCAAGATTGGGTCAGGGCCACTGAAGCTTTCTTT
.	TRBV27	.	TRBJ1-5	CASSLAGAIGHSNQPQHF	TGTGCCAGCAGTTTAGCCGGGGCGATCGGCCATAGCAATCAGCCCCAGCATTTT
few	TRBV19	.	TRBJ1-2	CASSTTGYGYTF	TGTGCCAGTAGTACGACGGGCTATGGCTACACCTTC
.	TRBV5-4	.	TRBJ1-2	CASSLDAGLFYGYTF	TGTGCCAGCAGCTTGGATGCAGGGTTATTCTATGGCTACACCTTC
.	TRBV12-3/TRBV12-4	.	TRBJ2-3	CASTRTDTQYF	TGTGCCAGCACCCGCACAGATACGCAGTATTTT
.	TRBV7-8	TRBD1	TRBJ1-2	CASSGTGNYGYTF	TGTGCCAGCTCCGGGACAGGCAACTATGGCTACACCTTC
.	TRBV14	TRBD1	TRBJ2-3	CASSLTGVGTDTQYF	TGTGCCAGCAGCCTGACAGGGGTTGGTACAGATACGCAGTATTTT
.	TRBV19	TRBD1	TRBJ1-1	CASSPRQGPNTEAFF	TGTGCCAGTAGTCCTCGACAGGGCCCTAACACTGAAGCTTTCTTT
.	TRBV21-1	.	TRBJ2-7	CASRRYVAKSSYEQYF	TGTGCCAGCCGCCGGTATGTGGCGAAAAGCTCCTACGAGCAGTACTTC
.	TRBV24-1	.	TRBJ2-1	CATSDHYGPQGEQFF	TGTGCCACCAGTGACCACTATGGGCCACAGGGTGAGCAGTTCTTC
.	TRBV2	.	TRBJ2-7	CASRQYEQYF	TGTGCCAGCCGCCAGTACGAGCAGTACTTC
.	TRBV5-1	.	TRBJ2-1	CASSLESGNEQFF	TGCGCCAGCAGCTTGGAATCAGGCAATGAGCAGTTCTTC
.	TRBV28	TRBD2	TRBJ2-1	CASTPGGEQFF	TGTGCCAGCACCCCGGGGGGTGAGCAGTTCTTC
.	TRBV19	.	TRBJ2-6	CASSIDRAGAGANVLTF	TGTGCCAGTAGTATAGATCGGGCAGGGGCAGGGGCCAACGTCCTGACTTTC
.	TRBV12-3/TRBV12-4	.	TRBJ2-1	CATLTHNEQFF	TGTGCCACCCTTACCCACAATGAGCAGTTCTTC
.	TRBV12-5	.	TRBJ1-6	CASGSWPGSPLHF	TGTGCTAGTGGTTCCTGGCCGGGATCACCCCTCCACTTT
.	TRBV24-1	.	TRBJ2-1	CATSEITGPLGEQFF	TGTGCCACCAGTGAGATAACCGGGCCCCTTGGGGAGCAGTTCTTC
.	TRBV19	.	TRBJ2-5	CASSPPGGRRETQYF	TGTGCCAGTAGTCCTCCCGGGGGGCGTAGGGAGACCCAGTACTTC
.	TRBV30	.	TRBJ1-6	CAWSVQINNSPLHF	TGTGCCTGGAGTGTCCAGATAAATAATTCACCCCTCCACTTT
.	TRBV19	TRBD1	TRBJ2-2	CASSISGTGTGELFF	TGTGCCAGTAGTATCTCCGGGACAGGGACCGGGGAGCTGTTTTTT